The clone carrying this T cell receptor (beta chain) was found once. Its cognate antigen is unknown. The J segment lost 4 bases and the V segment lost 3 bases, leaving 6 bases of the junction unmatched. The CDR3 has 16 amino acids. CDR1 is DFQATT and CDR2 is SNEGSKA in the germline V gene (reference sequence). The data originate from a study of CD8 T cells in Susac syndrome. RNA was extracted with the RNeasy kit, and a quantity of roughly 0.45 to 1 ug was reverse transcribed using random hexamers. The amplification used immunoSEQ multiplex PCR on TCR beta CDR3; it spanned 54 Vbeta and 13 Jbeta. TCRdb independently ran MiXCR on the immunoSEQ multiplex PCR reads; one entry per CDR3 protein. Of about 240,000 distinct CDR3 sequences in the sample, 90% to 96% are singletons; the top ten hold around 0.1%. TCR beta sequences were obtained from blood CD8+ and CD4+ T cells. The diagnostic criteria for definite or probable disease, as recently defined, were met by the patients with Susac syndrome.

Whole-study findings and limits: Only a relatively small number of individuals were included in the TCR sequencing and HLA analysis.

Sequencing was carried out using CD4+ T cells from PBMCs. The chain combines TRBV20-1 with TRBJ2-3, with 14 bases that match TRBD2. The receptor comes from a human donor with Susac syndrome. The CDR3 here is CSARRRLAGGADTQYF. The CDR3 DNA is TGCAGTGCTAGGCGCCGACTAGCGGGAGGGGCAGATACGCAGTATTTT.